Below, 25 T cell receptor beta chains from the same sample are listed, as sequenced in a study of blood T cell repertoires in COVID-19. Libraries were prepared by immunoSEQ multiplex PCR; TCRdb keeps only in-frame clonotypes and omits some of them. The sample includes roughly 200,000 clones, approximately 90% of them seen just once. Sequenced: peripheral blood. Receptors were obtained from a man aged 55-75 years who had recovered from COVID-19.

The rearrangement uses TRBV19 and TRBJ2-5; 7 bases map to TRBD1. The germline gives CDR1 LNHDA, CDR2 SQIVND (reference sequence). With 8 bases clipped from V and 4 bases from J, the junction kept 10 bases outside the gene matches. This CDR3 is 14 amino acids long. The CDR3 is CASHRGRVSETQYF. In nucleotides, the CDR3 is TGTGCCAGTCACAGGGGCCGTGTATCAGAGACCCAGTACTTC.

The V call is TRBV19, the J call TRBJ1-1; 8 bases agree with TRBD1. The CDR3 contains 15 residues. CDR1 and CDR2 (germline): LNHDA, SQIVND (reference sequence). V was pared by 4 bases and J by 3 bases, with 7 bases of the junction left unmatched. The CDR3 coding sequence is TGTGCCAGTAGTACCTGGACAGGGAGGGACACTGAAGCTTTCTTT. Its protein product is CASSTWTGRDTEAFF.

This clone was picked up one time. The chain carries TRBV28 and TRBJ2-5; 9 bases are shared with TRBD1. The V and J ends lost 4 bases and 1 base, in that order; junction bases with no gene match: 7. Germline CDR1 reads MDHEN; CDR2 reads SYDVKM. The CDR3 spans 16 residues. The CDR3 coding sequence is TGTGCCAGCAGTTATACCCCGGGACAGGGCCAAGAGACCCAGTACTTC. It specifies CASSYTPGQGQETQYF. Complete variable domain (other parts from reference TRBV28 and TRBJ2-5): DVKVTQSSRYLVKRTGEKVFLECVQDMDHENMFWYRQDPGLGLRLIYFSYDVKMKEKGDIPEGYSVSREKKERFSLILESASTNQTSMYLCASSYTPGQGQETQYFGPGTRLLVL.

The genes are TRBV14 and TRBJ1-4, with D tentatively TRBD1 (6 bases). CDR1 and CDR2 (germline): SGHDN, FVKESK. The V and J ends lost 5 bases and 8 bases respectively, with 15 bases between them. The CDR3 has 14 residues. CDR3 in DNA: TGTGCCAGCAGCGAACAGGGCCTTTGGGAAAAACTGTTTTTT. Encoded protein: CASSEQGLWEKLFF.

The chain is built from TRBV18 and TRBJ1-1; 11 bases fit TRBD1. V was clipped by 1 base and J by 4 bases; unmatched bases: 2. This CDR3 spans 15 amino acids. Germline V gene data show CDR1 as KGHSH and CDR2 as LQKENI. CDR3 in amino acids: CASSPRDRGITEAFF. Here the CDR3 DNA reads TGTGCCAGCTCACCACGGGACAGGGGGATCACTGAAGCTTTCTTT.

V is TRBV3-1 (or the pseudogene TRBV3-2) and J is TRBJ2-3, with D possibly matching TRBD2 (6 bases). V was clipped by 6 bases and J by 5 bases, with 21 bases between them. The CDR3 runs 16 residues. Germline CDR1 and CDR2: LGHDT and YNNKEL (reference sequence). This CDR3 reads CASSYPPGSTGDTQYF. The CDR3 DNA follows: TGTGCCAGCAGTTATCCGCCCGGGAGTACGGGAGATACGCAGTATTTT.

CDR3 sequence (DNA): TGTGCCAGCAGCCTTCGACTCACACCCCTCCACTTT. Translation gives CASSLRLTPLHF. The chain combines TRBV3-1 (or the pseudogene TRBV3-2) with TRBJ1-6; D is undetermined. The CDR3 has 12 amino acids. V was pared by 4 bases and J by 11 bases, with 9 bases between. Germline lookup yields CDR1 LGHDT and CDR2 YNNKEL (reference sequence).

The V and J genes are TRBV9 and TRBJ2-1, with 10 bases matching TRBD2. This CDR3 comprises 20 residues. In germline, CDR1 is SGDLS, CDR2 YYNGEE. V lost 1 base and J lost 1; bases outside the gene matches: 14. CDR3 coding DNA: TGTGCCAGCAGCGTACTAGGAGGTAGCGGGGGGTATTCTTCCTACAATGAGCAGTTCTTC. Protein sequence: CASSVLGGSGGYSSYNEQFF.

The CDR3 protein is CASTPQASNTEAFF. In DNA, the CDR3 is TGTGCCAGTACCCCGCAGGCCTCGAACACTGAAGCTTTCTTT. The rearrangement joins TRBV19 to TRBJ1-1; D not certain. V lost 7 bases, J lost 1 base, and 13 bases lay in between. The CDR3 totals 14 residues. CDR1 is LNHDA and CDR2 is SQIVND in the germline V gene (reference sequence). The whole variable domain, remainder taken from reference TRBV19 and TRBJ1-1, is DGGITQSPKYLFRKEGQNVTLSCEQNLNHDAMYWYRQDPGQGLRLIYYSQIVNDFQKGDIAEGYSVSREKKESFPLTVTSAQKNPTAFYLCASTPQASNTEAFFGQGTRLTVV.

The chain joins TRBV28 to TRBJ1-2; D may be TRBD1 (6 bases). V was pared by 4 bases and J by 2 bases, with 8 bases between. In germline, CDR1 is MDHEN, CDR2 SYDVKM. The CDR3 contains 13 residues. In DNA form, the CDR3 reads TGTGCCAGCAGTTCCCAGGGGAACTATGGCTACACCTTC. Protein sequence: CASSSQGNYGYTF.

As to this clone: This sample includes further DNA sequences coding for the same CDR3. As DNA, the CDR3 is TGTGCCAGCAGCCCGGGACTAGGGGCGGATACGCAGTATTTT. As protein: CASSPGLGADTQYF. V is TRBV9 and J is TRBJ2-3, with 8 bases matching TRBD2. Germline assignment: CDR1 SGDLS and CDR2 YYNGEE. With 4 bases clipped from V and 6 bases from J, the junction kept 7 bases outside the gene matches. The CDR3 has 14 amino acids.

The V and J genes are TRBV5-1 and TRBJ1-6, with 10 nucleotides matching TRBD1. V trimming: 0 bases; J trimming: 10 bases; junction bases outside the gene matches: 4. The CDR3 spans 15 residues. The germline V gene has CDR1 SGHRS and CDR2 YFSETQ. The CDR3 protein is CASSLAGTGDSPLHF. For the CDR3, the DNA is TGCGCCAGCAGCTTGGCCGGGACAGGGGACTCACCCCTCCACTTT.

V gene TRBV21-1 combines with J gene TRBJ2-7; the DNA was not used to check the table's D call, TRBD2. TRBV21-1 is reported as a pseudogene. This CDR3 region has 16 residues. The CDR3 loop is CASSKFSSGDTYEQYF. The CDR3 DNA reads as TGTGCCAGCAGCAAATTTTCTAGCGGGGACACCTACGAGCAGTACTTC.

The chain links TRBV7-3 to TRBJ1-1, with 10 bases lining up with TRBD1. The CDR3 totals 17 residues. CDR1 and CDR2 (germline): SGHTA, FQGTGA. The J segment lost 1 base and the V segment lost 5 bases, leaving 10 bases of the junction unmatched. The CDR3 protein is CASSTRPGTGANTEAFF. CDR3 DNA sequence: TGTGCCAGCAGCACCCGTCCCGGGACAGGGGCGAACACTGAAGCTTTCTTT.

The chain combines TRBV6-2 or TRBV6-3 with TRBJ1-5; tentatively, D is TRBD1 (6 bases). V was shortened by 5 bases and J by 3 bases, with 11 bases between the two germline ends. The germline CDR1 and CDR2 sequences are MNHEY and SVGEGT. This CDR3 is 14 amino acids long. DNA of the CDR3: TGTGCCAGCAGTCCCGACAGGAACAATCAGCCCCAGCATTTT. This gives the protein CASSPDRNNQPQHF.

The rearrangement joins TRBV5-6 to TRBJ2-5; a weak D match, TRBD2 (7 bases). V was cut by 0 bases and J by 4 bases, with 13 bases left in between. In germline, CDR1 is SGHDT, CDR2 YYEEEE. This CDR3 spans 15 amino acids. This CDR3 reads CASSLVLGGGETQYF. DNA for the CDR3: TGTGCCAGCAGCTTGGTCTTAGGGGGGGGAGAGACCCAGTACTTC. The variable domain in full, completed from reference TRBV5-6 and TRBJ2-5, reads DAGVTQSPTHLIKTRGQQVTLRCSPKSGHDTVSWYQQALGQGPQFIFQYYEEEERQRGNFPDRFSGHQFPNYSSELNVNALLLGDSALYLCASSLVLGGGETQYFGPGTRLLVL.

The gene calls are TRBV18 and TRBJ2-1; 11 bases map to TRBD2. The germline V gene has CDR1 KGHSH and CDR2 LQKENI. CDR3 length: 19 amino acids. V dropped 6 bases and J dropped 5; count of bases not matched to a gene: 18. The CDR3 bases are TGTGCCAGCTCGTCACTAGCGGGGGCCCCTAGCTCCCTCGACAATGAGCAGTTCTTC. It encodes CASSSLAGAPSSLDNEQFF.

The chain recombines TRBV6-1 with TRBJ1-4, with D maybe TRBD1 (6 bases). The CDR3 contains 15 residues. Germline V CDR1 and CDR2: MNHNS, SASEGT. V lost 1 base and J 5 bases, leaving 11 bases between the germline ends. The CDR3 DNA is TGTGCCAGCAGTGAAGGGGGGGGGCCCAATGAAAAACTGTTTTTT. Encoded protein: CASSEGGGPNEKLFF.

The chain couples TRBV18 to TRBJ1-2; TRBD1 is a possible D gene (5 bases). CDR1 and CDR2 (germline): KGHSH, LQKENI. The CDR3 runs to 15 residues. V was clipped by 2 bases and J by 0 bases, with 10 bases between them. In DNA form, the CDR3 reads TGTGCCAGCTCACCAAGCAGGGTTCCTAACTATGGCTACACCTTC. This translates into CASSPSRVPNYGYTF.

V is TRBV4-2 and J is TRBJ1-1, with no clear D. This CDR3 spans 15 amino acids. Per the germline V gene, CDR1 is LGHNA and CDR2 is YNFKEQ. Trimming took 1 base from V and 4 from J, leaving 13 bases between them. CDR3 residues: CASSQVERKSTEAFF. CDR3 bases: TGTGCCAGCAGCCAAGTGGAGAGGAAGAGCACTGAAGCTTTCTTT.

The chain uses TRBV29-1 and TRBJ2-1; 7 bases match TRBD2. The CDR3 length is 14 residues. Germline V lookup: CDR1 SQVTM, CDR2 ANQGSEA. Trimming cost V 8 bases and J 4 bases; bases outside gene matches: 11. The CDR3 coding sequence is TGCAGCTATATTTGGGGGGGAAGGTACAATGAGCAGTTCTTC. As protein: CSYIWGGRYNEQFF.

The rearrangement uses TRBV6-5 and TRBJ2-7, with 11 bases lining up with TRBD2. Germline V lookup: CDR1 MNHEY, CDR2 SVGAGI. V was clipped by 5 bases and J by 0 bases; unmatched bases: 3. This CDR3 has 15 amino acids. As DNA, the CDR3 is TGTGCCAGCAGTCCTACTAGCGGGAGCTCCTACGAGCAGTACTTC. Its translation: CASSPTSGSSYEQYF.

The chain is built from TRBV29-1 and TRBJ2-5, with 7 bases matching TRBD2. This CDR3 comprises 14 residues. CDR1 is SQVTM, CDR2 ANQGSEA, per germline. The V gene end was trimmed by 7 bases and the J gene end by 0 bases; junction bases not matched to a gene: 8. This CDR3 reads CSGQRAGHQETQYF. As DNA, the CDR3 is TGCAGCGGGCAGCGAGCGGGGCACCAAGAGACCCAGTACTTC.

In DNA form, the CDR3 reads TGTGCCAGCAGTTACTCCGGGGATCATTCTGGAAACACCATATATTTT. Its translation: CASSYSGDHSGNTIYF. The rearrangement joins TRBV6-6 to TRBJ1-3, with D unresolved. The CDR3 has 16 amino acids. V was cut by 0 bases and J by 1 base, with 10 bases left in between. The germline V gene has CDR1 MNHNY and CDR2 SVGAGI (reference sequence).

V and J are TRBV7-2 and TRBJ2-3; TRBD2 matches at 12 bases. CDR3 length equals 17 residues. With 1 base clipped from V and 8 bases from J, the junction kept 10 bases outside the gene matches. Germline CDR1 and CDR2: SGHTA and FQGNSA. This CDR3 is CASSLVDRTLAGGTQYF. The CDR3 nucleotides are TGTGCCAGCAGCTTAGTGGATAGGACACTAGCGGGGGGTACGCAGTATTTT.